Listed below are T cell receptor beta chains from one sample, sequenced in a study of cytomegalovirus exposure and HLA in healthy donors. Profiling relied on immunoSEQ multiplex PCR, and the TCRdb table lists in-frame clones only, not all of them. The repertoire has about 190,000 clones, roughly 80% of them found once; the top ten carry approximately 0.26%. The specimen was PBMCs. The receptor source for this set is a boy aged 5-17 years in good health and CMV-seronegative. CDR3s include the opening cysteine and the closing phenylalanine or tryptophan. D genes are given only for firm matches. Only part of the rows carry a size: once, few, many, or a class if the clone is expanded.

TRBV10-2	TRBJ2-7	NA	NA	CASRAGAYEQYF	TGCGCCAGCAGGGCAGGGGCCTACGAGCAGTACTTC
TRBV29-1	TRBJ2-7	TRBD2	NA	CSVEDRAGGTTYEQYF	TGCAGCGTTGAAGATAGGGCGGGAGGCACAACCTACGAGCAGTACTTC
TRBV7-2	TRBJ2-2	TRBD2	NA	CASSLGAGEPGELFF	TGTGCCAGCAGCTTAGGAGCGGGGGAGCCCGGGGAGCTGTTTTTT
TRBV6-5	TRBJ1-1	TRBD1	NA	CASRGDRRTEAFF	TGTGCCAGCAGAGGGGACAGAAGGACTGAAGCTTTCTTT
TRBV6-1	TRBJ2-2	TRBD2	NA	CASSTSGDAGELFF	TGTGCCAGCAGTACTAGCGGGGACGCCGGGGAGCTGTTTTTT
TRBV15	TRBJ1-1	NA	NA	CATTRNHMNTEAFF	TGTGCCACAACGAGGAACCACATGAACACTGAAGCTTTCTTT
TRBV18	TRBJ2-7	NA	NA	CASSQGKTYEQYF	TGTGCCAGCTCACAGGGGAAAACCTACGAGCAGTACTTC
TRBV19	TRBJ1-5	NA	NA	CASRREGSNQPQHF	TGTGCCAGTAGGCGGGAGGGTAGCAATCAGCCCCAGCATTTT
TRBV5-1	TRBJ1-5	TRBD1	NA	CASSLGQGGPFGNQPQHF	TGCGCCAGCAGCTTGGGACAGGGGGGGCCGTTCGGCAATCAGCCCCAGCATTTT
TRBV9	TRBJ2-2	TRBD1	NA	CASSPIPGQGNPGELFF	TGTGCCAGCAGCCCCATACCGGGACAGGGGAATCCCGGGGAGCTGTTTTTT
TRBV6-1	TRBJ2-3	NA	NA	CASRRVGTDTQYF	TGTGCCAGCCGCAGGGTAGGCACAGATACGCAGTATTTT
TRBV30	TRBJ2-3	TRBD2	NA	CAWLVGGAHDTQYF	TGTGCCTGGCTAGTCGGGGGGGCCCACGATACGCAGTATTTT
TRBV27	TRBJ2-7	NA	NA	CASSLFRNSYEQYF	TGTGCCAGCAGTTTATTTAGAAACTCCTACGAGCAGTACTTC
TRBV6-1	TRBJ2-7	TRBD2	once	CASSEGAGANYEQYF	TGTGCCAGCAGTGAAGGGGCGGGAGCTAACTACGAGCAGTACTTC
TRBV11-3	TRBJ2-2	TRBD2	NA	CASSPWTGGDTGELFF	TGTGCCAGCAGCCCCTGGACGGGAGGGGACACCGGGGAGCTGTTTTTT